The 30 T cell receptor beta chains below all came from one sample that was sequenced in a study of blood T cell repertoires in COVID-19. Measured with immunoSEQ multiplex PCR; TCRdb has only the in-frame clones, and not every one. The sample has over 70,000 clones; approximately 89% are singletons. The specimen sequenced was peripheral blood. These receptors all stem from a man aged 50-59 years with COVID-19, enrolled during active disease.

This chain joins TRBV4-1 and TRBJ2-7, with 7 bases fitting TRBD2. CDR1 is MGHRA and CDR2 is YSYEKL in the germline V gene. With 4 bases clipped from V and 0 bases from J, the junction kept 3 bases outside the gene matches. There are 14 residues in the CDR3. The CDR3 region is CASSRGGNSYEQYF. Here the CDR3 DNA reads TGCGCCAGCAGCCGGGGGGGAAACTCCTACGAGCAGTACTTC.

The CDR3 DNA reads as TGCGCCAGCAGCCCCGGACCGGGAGGAGGAAATGAGCAGTTCTTC. It yields the protein CASSPGPGGGNEQFF. The V call is TRBV5-1, the J call TRBJ2-1; 7 nucleotides match TRBD2. Germline V gene data show CDR1 as SGHRS and CDR2 as YFSETQ. This CDR3 contains 15 residues. Trimming at V came to 4 bases and at J to 7 bases, leaving 11 bases not matched to a gene. Full variable domain (rest looked up from reference TRBV5-1 and TRBJ2-1): KAGVTQTPRYLIKTRGQQVTLSCSPISGHRSVSWYQQTPGQGLQFLFEYFSETQRNKGNFPGRFSGRQFSNSRSEMNVSTLELGDSALYLCASSPGPGGGNEQFFGPGTRLTVL.

This chain links TRBV5-4 with TRBJ1-2; 12 positions match TRBD1. V was clipped by 4 bases and J by 7 bases; unmatched bases: 5. The CDR3 covers 14 residues. CDR1 is SGHNT and CDR2 is YYREEE in the germline V gene (reference sequence). The CDR3 spells CASSVGTGGIGYTF. CDR3 nucleotide sequence: TGTGCCAGCAGCGTCGGGACAGGGGGCATTGGCTACACCTTC. Using reference TRBV5-4 and TRBJ1-2 for the parts outside the CDR3, the full variable domain is ETGVTQSPTHLIKTRGQQVTLRCSSQSGHNTVSWYQQALGQGPQFIFQYYREEENGRGNFPPRFSGLQFPNYSSELNVNALELDDSALYLCASSVGTGGIGYTFGSGTRLTVV.

This clone appeared a single time. This rearrangement joins TRBV10-3 to TRBJ2-4, with TRBD2 matching over 8 bases. CDR1 and CDR2 (germline): ENHRY, SYGVKD. The length of the CDR3 is 15 residues. J gave up 0 bases and V 11 bases, and 9 bases lay outside the gene matches. CDR3 amino acids: CALSGRTLAKNIQYF. CDR3 bases: TGTGCCCTAAGCGGGAGAACCTTAGCCAAAAACATTCAGTACTTC.

This sequence joins TRBV28 and TRBJ2-7; TRBD2 might be the D (5 bases). The germline V and J ends were trimmed by 7 bases and 3 bases, with 13 bases remaining between them. This CDR3 region has 13 residues. Germline V gene sequence: CDR1 MDHEN, CDR2 SYDVKM. DNA for the CDR3: TGTGCCAGCACCATGGTGAGCGGCTACGAGCAGTACTTC. It yields the protein CASTMVSGYEQYF.

V is TRBV12-3 or TRBV12-4 and J is TRBJ1-6; the D is unclear. This CDR3 has 12 amino acids. V lost 5 bases and J 10 bases, leaving 9 bases between the germline ends. The CDR3 reads CASSLPRSPLHF. The CDR3 DNA reads TGTGCCAGCAGTCTCCCACGGTCACCCCTCCACTTT.

This chain joins TRBV2 and TRBJ2-7; TRBD1 matches 7 bases. This CDR3 has 13 residues. Germline V gene data show CDR1 as SNHLY and CDR2 as FYNNEI. The V gene end was trimmed by 5 bases and the J gene end by 4 bases; junction bases not matched to a gene: 5. The CDR3: CASSPSRGYEQYF. CDR3 nucleotides: TGTGCCAGCAGTCCAAGCAGGGGGTACGAGCAGTACTTC. Filled out from reference TRBV2 and TRBJ2-7, the complete variable domain reads EPEVTQTPSHQVTQMGQEVILRCVPISNHLYFYWYRQILGQKVEFLVSFYNNEISEKSEIFDDQFSVERPDGSNFTLKIRSTKLEDSAMYFCASSPSRGYEQYFGPGTRLTVT.

The rearrangement uses TRBV5-1 and TRBJ2-7; weak D call: TRBD1 (5 bases). Trimming took off 4 bases at V and 0 bases at J, with 11 bases between the two ends. The CDR3 is made up of 14 amino acids. CDR1 SGHRS and CDR2 YFSETQ come from the germline V gene. CDR3 nucleotide sequence: TGCGCCAGCAGCCTCGACAGTAGCTCCTACGAGCAGTACTTC. This encodes CASSLDSSSYEQYF.

The V and J genes are TRBV29-1 and TRBJ1-1; 9 bases fit TRBD1. With 6 bases clipped from V and 0 bases from J, the junction kept 14 bases outside the gene matches. Looked up from germline, CDR1 is SQVTM and CDR2 is ANQGSEA. The CDR3 contains 17 residues. CDR3 loop: CSVWGPGQGRVNTEAFF. CDR3 nucleotide sequence: TGCAGCGTCTGGGGCCCCGGACAGGGGAGGGTGAACACTGAAGCTTTCTTT. Supplemented by reference TRBV29-1 and TRBJ1-1, the full variable domain reads SAVISQKPSRDICQRGTSLTIQCQVDSQVTMMFWYRQQPGQSLTLIATANQGSEATYESGFVIDKFPISRPNLTFSTLTVSNMSPEDSSIYLCSVWGPGQGRVNTEAFFGQGTRLTVV.

The CDR3 protein is CASSASGTGGRTDTQYF. As DNA, the CDR3 is TGTGCCAGTAGTGCCTCCGGGACAGGGGGGCGCACAGATACGCAGTATTTT. This sequence joins TRBV19 and TRBJ2-3, with 11 bases identical to TRBD1. Trimming took 5 bases from V and 1 from J; bases not matched to a gene: 8. The CDR3 consists of 17 residues. Germline lookup yields CDR1 LNHDA and CDR2 SQIVND (reference sequence).

The chain carries TRBV6-1 and TRBJ1-2; weak D call: TRBD1 (6 bases). V was shortened by 2 bases and J by 3 bases, with 7 bases between the two germline ends. This CDR3 comprises 13 residues. Germline CDR1 is MNHNS and CDR2 is SASEGT. The CDR3 nucleotides read TGTGCCAGCAGTGAATCAGGGGACTATGGCTACACCTTC. It translates to CASSESGDYGYTF.

The chain recombines TRBV10-1 with TRBJ2-2; D is unclear. This CDR3 spans 13 amino acids. V lost 5 bases and J 5 bases, leaving 9 bases between the germline ends. CDR1 WNHNN and CDR2 SYGVQD come from the germline V gene (reference sequence). CDR3 bases: TGCGCCAGCAGTCTTGTACGGACCGGGGAGCTGTTTTTT. It yields the protein CASSLVRTGELFF.

The gene calls are TRBV5-8 and TRBJ1-5, with 8 positions matching TRBD1. CDR1 SGHTS and CDR2 YDEGEE come from the germline V gene. J lost 4 bases, V lost 4 bases, and 7 bases had no gene match. The CDR3 is made up of 15 amino acids. The CDR3, as DNA: TGTGCCAGCAGCAAGACAGGGGTCGGGAATCAGCCCCAGCATTTT. This codes for CASSKTGVGNQPQHF.

The rearrangement links TRBV2 to TRBJ2-1, with a tentative D call TRBD2 (5 bases). Germline assignment: CDR1 SNHLY and CDR2 FYNNEI. The CDR3 is 16 amino acids. V lost 1 base and J 8 bases, leaving 18 bases between the germline ends. In DNA form, the CDR3 reads TGTGCCAGCAGTGAAGGGGAGTTCACCTTGGGCGATGAGCAGTTCTTC. It translates to CASSEGEFTLGDEQFF.

This clone was counted only a few times. The J gene is TRBJ2-3, the V gene TRBV12-5, with D maybe TRBD1 (6 bases). CDR1 is LGHNT, CDR2 FRNRAP, per germline. V gave up 8 bases and J gave up 0 bases, with 12 bases separating them. The CDR3 totals 14 residues. The CDR3 bases are TGTGCTAGTTCTGGACAGTCTAGCACAGATACGCAGTATTTT. Protein: CASSGQSSTDTQYF. Full variable domain (missing parts from reference TRBV12-5 and TRBJ2-3): DARVTQTPRHKVTEMGQEVTMRCQPILGHNTVFWYRQTMMQGLELLAYFRNRAPLDDSGMPKDRFSAEMPDATLATLKIQPSEPRDSAVYFCASSGQSSTDTQYFGPGTRLTVL.

This clone was seen only once. This sequence joins TRBV18 and TRBJ1-3; possible D gene TRBD1, 6 bases. Trimming cost V 2 bases and J 8 bases, with 10 bases left between them. Per germline, CDR1 KGHSH and CDR2 LQKENI. The CDR3 is 13 amino acids. The chain's CDR3 is CASSPNREHTIYF. The DNA for the CDR3 is TGTGCCAGCTCACCAAACAGGGAACACACCATATATTTT.

This chain joins TRBV19 and TRBJ1-1; D perhaps matches TRBD1 (6 bases). Trimming removed 10 bases at V and 4 bases at J, with 16 bases between. This CDR3 has 13 amino acids. Germline CDR1 LNHDA, CDR2 SQIVND (reference sequence). The CDR3 bases are TGTGCCACCATTAAGGGGGGGAGCACTGAAGCTTTCTTT. Translation: CATIKGGSTEAFF.

The CDR3, as DNA: TGTGCCAGCAGTTACCCGACAAACCGAGGAGGGTCACCCCTCCACTTT. It encodes CASSYPTNRGGSPLHF. V and J are TRBV6-2 or TRBV6-3 and TRBJ1-6; D not resolved. The CDR3 contains 16 residues. Germline-derived CDR1 and CDR2 are MNHEY and SVGEGT. With 2 bases removed from V and 10 bases from J, the gap between germline ends came to 18 bases.

This chain uses TRBV28 with TRBJ2-7, with D tentatively TRBD2 (7 bases). This CDR3 region has 16 residues. Germline V gene sequence: CDR1 MDHEN, CDR2 SYDVKM. V gave up 2 bases and J gave up 6 bases, with 20 bases separating them. Written as DNA, the CDR3 is TGTGCCAGCAGTTTACCCTCAAGAGGGGGGGCGGGCGAGCAGTACTTC. It translates to CASSLPSRGGAGEQYF.

The chain combines TRBV19 with TRBJ1-5, with TRBD1 matching 7 bases. The ends lost 4 bases at V and 4 bases at J; junction bases unmatched: 4. CDR3 length: 14 residues. CDR1 is LNHDA and CDR2 is SQIVND in the germline V gene (reference sequence). The CDR3 sequence: CASSKDRWNQPQHF. CDR3 nucleotide sequence: TGTGCCAGTAGTAAGGACAGGTGGAATCAGCCCCAGCATTTT.

The chain employs TRBV9 and TRBJ2-1; 7 bases align to TRBD1. V was pared by 4 bases and J by 2 bases, with 6 bases of the junction left unmatched. The CDR3 is made up of 15 amino acids. The germline gives CDR1 SGDLS, CDR2 YYNGEE. The CDR3 loop reads CASSPGTVTYNEQFF. CDR3 in DNA: TGTGCCAGCAGCCCTGGGACAGTAACCTACAATGAGCAGTTCTTC.

The CDR3 sequence is CASSLASAPGELFF. As DNA, the CDR3 is TGTGCCAGCAGCTTAGCAAGCGCCCCCGGGGAGCTGTTTTTT. The V gene is TRBV7-6, the J gene TRBJ2-2; no clear D gene. The CDR3 runs to 14 residues. V was trimmed by 0 bases and J by 6 bases, leaving 8 bases between them. The germline V gene encodes CDR1 SGHVS and CDR2 FNYEAQ.

The chain links TRBV28 to TRBJ2-7; D not resolved. This CDR3 spans 11 amino acids. Germline V gene data show CDR1 as MDHEN and CDR2 as SYDVKM. Trimming left V 8 bases short and J 9 bases short, with 14 bases between. The CDR3 DNA reads as TGTGCCAGCTCATACACCGCCCGGCAGTACTTC. It codes for CASSYTARQYF.

The sample holds one count of this clone. This chain joins TRBV2 and TRBJ2-1, with 7 bases that match TRBD1. The CDR3 is 14 residues long. Trimming at V came to 5 bases and at J to 6 bases, leaving 7 bases not matched to a gene. Germline V gives CDR1 SNHLY, CDR2 FYNNEI. CDR3 bases: TGTGCCAGCAGTTCCAGGACAGGAGTCAATGAGCAGTTCTTC. The encoded protein is CASSSRTGVNEQFF.

The chain has TRBV4-3 and TRBJ2-7, with 7 bases that match TRBD2. Germline loops: CDR1 LGHNA, CDR2 YSLEER. With 0 bases clipped from V and 4 bases from J, the junction kept 9 bases outside the gene matches. CDR3 length: 16 amino acids. CDR3 region: CASSQDRAGKSYEQYF. For the CDR3, the DNA is TGCGCCAGCAGCCAAGACAGAGCGGGAAAATCTTACGAGCAGTACTTC.

The chain combines TRBV3-1 (or the pseudogene TRBV3-2) with TRBJ2-1; 11 bases map to TRBD2. The CDR3 is 15 amino acids. Germline CDR1 LGHDT, CDR2 YNNKEL (reference sequence). Trimming removed 1 base from V and 8 bases from J; junction bases left unmatched: 4. This chain's CDR3 is CASSQGTSGSHEQFF. The CDR3 nucleotides are TGTGCCAGCAGCCAAGGCACTAGCGGGAGCCATGAGCAGTTCTTC.

This chain connects TRBV7-8 to TRBJ2-5; D not certain. V shed 0 bases and J shed 0 bases, with 5 bases lying between them. From germline, CDR1 is SGHVS and CDR2 FQNEAQ. The CDR3 extends over 14 amino acids. Written as DNA, the CDR3 is TGTGCCAGCAGCTTAGCCCCGTACCAAGAGACCCAGTACTTC. This encodes CASSLAPYQETQYF.

The rearrangement links TRBV5-1 to TRBJ1-2; D possibly corresponds to TRBD1 (6 bases). The CDR3 loop spans 13 amino acids. Deletions cut 3 bases from V and 2 bases from J, with 8 bases between. The germline gives CDR1 SGHRS, CDR2 YFSETQ. The CDR3 DNA sequence: TGCGCCAGCAGCTCGACAGGCAACTATGGCTACACCTTC. Translated: CASSSTGNYGYTF. The full variable domain, rest sourced from reference TRBV5-1 and TRBJ1-2, is KAGVTQTPRYLIKTRGQQVTLSCSPISGHRSVSWYQQTPGQGLQFLFEYFSETQRNKGNFPGRFSGRQFSNSRSEMNVSTLELGDSALYLCASSSTGNYGYTFGSGTRLTVV.

This chain links TRBV7-3 with TRBJ2-2; TRBD2 agrees at 12 bases. Losses at the gene ends were 4 bases for V and 4 bases for J; bases not matched to a gene: 1. CDR1 SGHTA and CDR2 FQGTGA come from the germline V gene. CDR3 length equals 15 residues. In DNA form, the CDR3 reads TGTGCCAGCAGCTCGGGACTAGCGGGCACCGGGGAGCTGTTTTTT. Translation: CASSSGLAGTGELFF.

The chain uses TRBV5-1 and TRBJ2-3; 10 bases match TRBD2. V was clipped by 1 base and J by 0 bases; unmatched bases: 8. The V gene's germline CDR1 is SGHRS and CDR2 YFSETQ. The CDR3 spans 18 residues. CDR3 bases: TGCGCCAGCAGCTTGTGGCTAGCGGGAGTCCGGAGCACAGATACGCAGTATTTT. It yields the protein CASSLWLAGVRSTDTQYF. Supplemented by reference TRBV5-1 and TRBJ2-3, the full variable domain reads KAGVTQTPRYLIKTRGQQVTLSCSPISGHRSVSWYQQTPGQGLQFLFEYFSETQRNKGNFPGRFSGRQFSNSRSEMNVSTLELGDSALYLCASSLWLAGVRSTDTQYFGPGTRLTVL.